This TCR beta chain was found in a study of blood T cell repertoires in COVID-19. Trimming at V came to 0 bases and at J to 4 bases, leaving 5 bases not matched to a gene. Germline values: CDR1 SGHTA, CDR2 FQGNSA. This CDR3 spans 15 amino acids. Assay used: immunoSEQ multiplex PCR; TCRdb lists only in-frame clones, some missing. The sample lists over 80,000 clones; around nine tenths were seen once. The receptor's source is a man between 60 and 75 years old with acute or convalescent COVID-19. The chain has TRBV7-2 and TRBJ2-7, with 8 bases identical to TRBD2. The sequencing sample was made of peripheral blood. CDR3 coding DNA: TGTGCCAGCAGCTTAGCGTCCAGCGGGAGATACGAGCAGTACTTC. Its translation is CASSLASSGRYEQYF.